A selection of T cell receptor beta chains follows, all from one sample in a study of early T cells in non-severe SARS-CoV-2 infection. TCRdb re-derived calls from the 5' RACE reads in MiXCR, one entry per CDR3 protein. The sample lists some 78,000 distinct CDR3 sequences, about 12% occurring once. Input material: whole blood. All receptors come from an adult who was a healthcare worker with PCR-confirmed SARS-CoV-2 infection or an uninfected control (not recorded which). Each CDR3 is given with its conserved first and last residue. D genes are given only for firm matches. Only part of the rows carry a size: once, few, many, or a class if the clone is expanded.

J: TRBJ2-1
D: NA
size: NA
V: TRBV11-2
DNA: TGTGCCAGCAGCTTAGGTCGGGCCGAGCAGTTCTTC
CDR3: CASSLGRAEQFF

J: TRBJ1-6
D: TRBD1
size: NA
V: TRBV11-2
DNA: TGTGCCAGCAGCTCCCAAGACAGGGCCCCCCTCCACTTT
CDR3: CASSSQDRAPLHF

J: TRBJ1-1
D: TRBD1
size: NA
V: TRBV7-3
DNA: TGTGCCAGCAGCTTAACAGGGGGCAGGAACACTGAAGCTTTCTTT
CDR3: CASSLTGGRNTEAFF

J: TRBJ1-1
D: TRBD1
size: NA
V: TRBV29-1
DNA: TGCAGCGCAACCGACAGGGGGCTTACTGAAGCTTTCTTT
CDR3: CSATDRGLTEAFF

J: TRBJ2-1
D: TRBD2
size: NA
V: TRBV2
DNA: TGTGCCAGCAAAGGGACTAGCGGGAGTAGTGAGCAGTTCTTC
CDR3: CASKGTSGSSEQFF

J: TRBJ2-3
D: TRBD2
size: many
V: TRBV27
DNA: TGTGCCAGCAGTTCGGGACTAAACACAGATACGCAGTATTTT
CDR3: CASSSGLNTDTQYF

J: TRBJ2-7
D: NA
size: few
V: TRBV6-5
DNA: TGTGCGACCCGGGCCGTCGAGCAGTACTTC
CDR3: CATRAVEQYF

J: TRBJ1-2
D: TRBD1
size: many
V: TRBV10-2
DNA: TGCGCCAGCAGTGAGGACAGGGACGTCTATGGCTACACCTTC
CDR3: CASSEDRDVYGYTF

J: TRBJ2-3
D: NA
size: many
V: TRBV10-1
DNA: TGCGCCAGCAGTGAGGTACCGGGCACAGATACGCAGTATTTT
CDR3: CASSEVPGTDTQYF

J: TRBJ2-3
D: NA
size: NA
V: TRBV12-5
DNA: TGTGCTAGTGAAAAAAACAGGGCAGATACGCAGTATTTT
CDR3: CASEKNRADTQYF